This T cell receptor beta chain was obtained from a study of CD8+ T cells in alopecia areata. In the study overall: Scalp area affected, as a percentage, set the severity score of treated patients.

Points on this clone: Antigen specificity is unknown.

Study-level points and caveats: In lesional scalp, particularly from alopecia totalis/universalis, clonality was higher than in normal scalp.

The CDR3 is 14 residues long. With 6 bases clipped from V and 7 bases from J, the junction kept 2 bases outside the gene matches. CDR1 and CDR2 from the germline V gene are SNHLY and FYNNEI. The treatment: oral pan-JAK inhibitor, 5-10 mg twice daily. TCR sequencing used cDNA made by reverse transcription of extracted RNA. The method was immunoSEQ multiplex PCR; TCRdb's version includes in-frame clones alone and lacks a portion of them. The sample records about 190,000 clones, about three fifths being singletons. The chain carries TRBV2 and TRBJ2-1, with 14 bases matching TRBD2. The TCR was taken from a human donor with alopecia areata. The material sequenced was CD4+ T cells sorted from blood, taken at week 4, from a patient treated with tofacitinib. CDR3 protein: CASSGLAGGNEQFF. The CDR3 DNA follows: TGTGCCAGCAGCGGACTAGCGGGAGGAAATGAGCAGTTCTTC.